The clone carrying this TCR beta chain was found many times. Antigen specificity is unknown. This sample stems from a study of blood T cells in healthy people across ages. General study findings and limits: Since the PBMCs were unsorted, naive and antigen-experienced cells could not be conclusively compared.

J lost 2 bases, V lost 4 bases, and 2 bases had no gene match. This CDR3 spans 15 amino acids. CDR1 MNHEY and CDR2 SVGAGI come from the germline V gene. Together with a sample-barcoded 5' primer, a J-beta primer mix was included in a second PCR lasting about 7 to 11 cycles. TCRdb redid the calling of the 5' RACE reads with MiXCR, one entry per CDR3 protein. The sample lists about 930,000 distinct CDR3 sequences; about 28% were seen once. The same sample was also used in a study of T cells of mothers and their children. This second report adds: Overlap measured in related mother-child pairs was slightly, non-significantly higher than in unrelated pairs.

The V gene is TRBV6-5, the J gene TRBJ2-1, with 10 nucleotides matching TRBD1. Sequencing was carried out using blood. This clonotype was sampled from a woman aged 40-49 years in good health. The chain's CDR3 is CASSSGTGAYNEQFF. The CDR3 DNA reads as TGTGCCAGCAGTTCCGGGACAGGGGCCTACAATGAGCAGTTCTTC.